Each of the 4 T cell receptor beta chains below was sequenced from the same sample in a study of blood T cell repertoires in COVID-19. The method was immunoSEQ multiplex PCR; TCRdb's version includes in-frame clones alone and lacks a portion of them. The sample lists some 700,000 clones, 75% to 90% occurring once. Sequencing input: peripheral blood. All receptors derive from a woman aged 18-35 years with acute or convalescent COVID-19.

The rearrangement links TRBV12-3 or TRBV12-4 to TRBJ1-2; tentatively, D is TRBD1 (6 bases). Trimming pared 8 bases from V and 4 bases from J, leaving 11 bases between. This CDR3 spans 12 amino acids. In DNA, the CDR3 is TGTGCCAGCTCCCCAGGGGTCTATGGCTACACCTTC. Translating gives CASSPGVYGYTF.

This chain joins TRBV6-1 and TRBJ1-5; D possibly corresponds to TRBD1 (5 bases). V was pared by 0 bases and J by 6 bases, with 12 bases between. Looked up from germline, CDR1 is MNHNS and CDR2 is SASEGT. This CDR3 spans 15 amino acids. The CDR3 protein is CASSEAIPRGQPQHF. The CDR3 nucleotides are TGTGCCAGCAGTGAAGCGATTCCTAGGGGTCAGCCCCAGCATTTT.

The chain carries TRBV5-1 and TRBJ2-1; TRBD2 matches 8 bases. The CDR3 runs to 16 residues. The V segment lost 0 bases and the J segment 8 bases; nucleotides outside the gene matches: 10. Germline lookup yields CDR1 SGHRS and CDR2 YFSETQ. This CDR3 is CASSLGSGARIDEQFF. For the CDR3, the DNA is TGCGCCAGCAGCTTGGGTAGCGGGGCTAGGATCGATGAGCAGTTCTTC.

V gene TRBV14 combines with J gene TRBJ2-7; possible D gene TRBD2, 5 bases. CDR3 length: 11 residues. The ends were cut back, 4 bases at V and 12 bases at J, with 13 bases in the middle. Germline lookup yields CDR1 SGHDN and CDR2 FVKESK. This chain's CDR3 is CASSPGERLYF. CDR3 nucleotides: TGTGCCAGCAGCCCCGGGGAGAGGTTGTACTTC.